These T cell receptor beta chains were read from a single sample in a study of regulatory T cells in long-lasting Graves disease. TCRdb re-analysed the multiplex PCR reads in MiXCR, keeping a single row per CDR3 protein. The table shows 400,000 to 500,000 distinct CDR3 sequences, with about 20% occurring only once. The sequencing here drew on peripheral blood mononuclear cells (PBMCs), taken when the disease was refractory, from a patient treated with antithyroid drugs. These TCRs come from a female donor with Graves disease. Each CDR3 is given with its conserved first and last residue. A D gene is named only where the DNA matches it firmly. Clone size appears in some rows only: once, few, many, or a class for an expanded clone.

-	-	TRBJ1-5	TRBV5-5	CASSLDGALGSQPQHF	TGTGCCAGCAGCTTGGATGGGGCTCTGGGGTCTCAGCCCCAGCATTTT
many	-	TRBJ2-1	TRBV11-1	CASSSRQDTRKYNEQFF	TGTGCCAGCAGCTCCCGCCAGGACACGCGGAAATACAATGAGCAGTTCTTC
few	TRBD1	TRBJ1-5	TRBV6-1	CAAEGAPGFGNQPQHF	TGTGCCGCTGAGGGGGCCCCCGGATTTGGTAATCAGCCCCAGCATTTT
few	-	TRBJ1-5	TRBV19	CASSPLDRSNQPQHF	TGTGCCAGTAGCCCTCTCGACAGGAGCAATCAGCCCCAGCATTTT
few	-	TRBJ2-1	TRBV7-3	CASSPRNTYNEQFF	TGTGCCAGCAGCCCACGTAATACCTACAATGAGCAGTTCTTC
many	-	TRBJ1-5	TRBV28	CASQGGNNQPQHF	TGTGCCAGCCAGGGTGGTAATAATCAGCCCCAGCATTTT
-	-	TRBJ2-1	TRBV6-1	CASTRGNEQFF	TGTGCCAGCACTCGAGGTAATGAGCAGTTCTTC
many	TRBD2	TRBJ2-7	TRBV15	CATSRDVLAGGKQYF	TGTGCCACCAGCAGAGATGTACTAGCGGGAGGGAAGCAGTACTTC
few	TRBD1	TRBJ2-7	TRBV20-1	CSARVTGGTGEQYF	TGCAGTGCTAGAGTGACAGGGGGCACGGGCGAGCAGTACTTC
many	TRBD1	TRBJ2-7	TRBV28	CASSFGQGPYEQYF	TGTGCCAGCAGTTTCGGACAGGGACCCTACGAGCAGTACTTC
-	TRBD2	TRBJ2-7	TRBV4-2	CASSQAGGGLDAYEQYF	TGTGCCAGCAGCCAAGCCGGGGGAGGACTAGATGCCTACGAGCAGTACTTC
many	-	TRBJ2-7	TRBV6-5	CASSYRASYEQYF	TGTGCCAGCAGTTATAGAGCCTCCTACGAGCAGTACTTC
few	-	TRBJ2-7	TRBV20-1	CSPFGGSTTYEQYF	TGCAGCCCGTTCGGAGGCTCTACGACCTACGAGCAGTACTTC
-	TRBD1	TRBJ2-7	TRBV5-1	CASNLGTASGEQYF	TGCGCCAGCAACTTGGGGACAGCGTCCGGCGAGCAGTACTTC
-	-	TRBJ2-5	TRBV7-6	CASSPGGFAPRGETQYF	TGTGCCAGCAGCCCTGGGGGGTTTGCGCCCCGGGGAGAGACCCAGTACTTC
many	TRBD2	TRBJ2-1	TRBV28	CASRLGLADNEQFF	TGTGCCAGCAGACTGGGACTAGCCGACAATGAGCAGTTCTTC
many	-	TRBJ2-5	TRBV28	CASRPRQEYGLQETQYF	TGTGCCAGCCGCCCCCGACAAGAATACGGCCTCCAAGAGACCCAGTACTTC
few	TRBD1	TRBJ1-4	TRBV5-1	CASSSHGTGEDEKLFF	TGCGCCAGCAGCTCCCACGGGACAGGGGAAGATGAAAAACTGTTTTTT
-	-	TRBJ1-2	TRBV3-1	CASSQFDGEVIYGYTF	TGTGCCAGCAGCCAATTCGACGGCGAGGTCATCTATGGCTACACCTTC
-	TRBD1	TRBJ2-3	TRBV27	CASSMLWDRGPDTQYF	TGTGCCAGCAGCATGCTGTGGGACAGGGGGCCGGATACGCAGTATTTT
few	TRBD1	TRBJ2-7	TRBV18	CASSPEGAAIHEQYF	TGTGCCAGCTCACCAGAGGGGGCCGCAATCCACGAGCAGTACTTC
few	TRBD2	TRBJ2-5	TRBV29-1	CSVEEFGRAQETQYF	TGCAGCGTTGAAGAGTTCGGGAGGGCACAAGAGACCCAGTACTTC
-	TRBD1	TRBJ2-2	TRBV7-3	CASDPTGSNTGELFF	TGTGCCAGCGACCCGACAGGGTCGAACACCGGGGAGCTGTTTTTT
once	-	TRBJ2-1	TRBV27	CASSPPPRNNEQFF	TGTGCCAGCAGTCCCCCCCCCAGAAACAATGAGCAGTTCTTC
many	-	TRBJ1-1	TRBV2	CASSEAALAFF	TGTGCCAGCAGTGAAGCCGCTCTAGCTTTCTTT
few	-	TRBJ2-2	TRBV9	CASSPTSGTGELFF	TGTGCCAGCAGCCCAACGAGCGGGACCGGGGAGCTGTTTTTT
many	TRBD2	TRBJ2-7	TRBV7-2	CASSLGLALSYEQYF	TGTGCCAGCAGCTTAGGACTAGCGCTTTCCTACGAGCAGTACTTC
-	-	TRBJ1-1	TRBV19	CASRAKGTEAFF	TGTGCCAGTAGGGCGAAAGGCACTGAAGCTTTCTTT
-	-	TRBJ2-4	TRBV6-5	CASSYAGTSRNMFF	TGTGCCAGCAGTTACGCTGGGACCAGCAGAAATATGTTCTTC
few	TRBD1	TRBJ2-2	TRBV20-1	CSARPGTGHTGELFF	TGCAGTGCTAGACCCGGGACAGGGCACACCGGGGAGCTGTTTTTT
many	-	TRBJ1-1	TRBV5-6	CASSPVNREAIEAFF	TGTGCCAGCAGCCCAGTGAACAGGGAAGCGATTGAAGCTTTCTTT
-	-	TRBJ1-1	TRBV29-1	CSVPVPQGMNTEAFF	TGCAGCGTCCCCGTACCCCAGGGGATGAACACTGAAGCTTTCTTT
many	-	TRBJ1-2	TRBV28	CASSWAGDFGYTF	TGTGCCAGCAGTTGGGCAGGGGACTTTGGCTACACCTTC
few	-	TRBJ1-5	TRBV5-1	CASSPGTSGQPQHF	TGCGCCAGCAGCCCAGGGACATCAGGCCAGCCCCAGCATTTT
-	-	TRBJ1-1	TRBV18	CASSFRVNLVNTEAFF	TGTGCCAGCTCATTTCGAGTTAACCTGGTGAACACTGAAGCTTTCTTT
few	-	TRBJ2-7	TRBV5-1	CASSSMQGSEQYF	TGCGCCAGCAGCTCCATGCAGGGGAGCGAGCAGTACTTC
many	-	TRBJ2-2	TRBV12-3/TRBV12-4	CASSLGRTGWTGELFF	TGTGCCAGCAGCCTAGGTCGAACAGGGTGGACCGGGGAGCTGTTTTTT
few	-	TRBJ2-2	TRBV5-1	CASSPLGLPNTGELFF	TGCGCCAGCAGCCCCCTGGGGCTCCCGAACACCGGGGAGCTGTTTTTT
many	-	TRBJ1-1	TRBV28	CASSLWTGPNTEAFF	TGTGCCAGCAGTTTATGGACAGGTCCGAACACTGAAGCTTTCTTT
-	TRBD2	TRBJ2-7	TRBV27	CASSLRSSGRSHEQYF	TGTGCCAGCAGTTTAAGGTCTAGCGGGAGAAGCCACGAGCAGTACTTC
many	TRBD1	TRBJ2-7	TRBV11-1	CASSTNRGYEQYF	TGTGCCAGCAGCACGAACAGGGGCTACGAGCAGTACTTC
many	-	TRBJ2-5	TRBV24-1	CATSAGSNQETQYF	TGTGCCACCAGTGCGGGCAGCAACCAAGAGACCCAGTACTTC
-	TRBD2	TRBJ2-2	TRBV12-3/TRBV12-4	CASSWGLAGTGELFF	TGTGCCAGCAGTTGGGGACTAGCGGGAACTGGGGAGCTGTTTTTT
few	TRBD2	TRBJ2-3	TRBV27	CASSRSWKLAGIDTQYF	TGTGCCAGCAGTAGATCGTGGAAACTAGCGGGCATAGATACGCAGTATTTT
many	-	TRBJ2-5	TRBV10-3	CAIAPDTWQETQYF	TGTGCCATCGCTCCGGACACTTGGCAAGAGACCCAGTACTTC
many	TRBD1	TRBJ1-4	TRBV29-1	CSARFTGTGNEKLFF	TGCAGCGCCCGATTCACAGGGACAGGGAATGAAAAACTGTTTTTT
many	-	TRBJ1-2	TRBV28	CASRLGVNYGYTF	TGTGCCAGCAGGCTGGGTGTTAACTATGGCTACACCTTC
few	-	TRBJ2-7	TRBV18	CASSPGRQALYEQYF	TGTGCCAGCTCACCAGGGCGGCAGGCCCTCTACGAGCAGTACTTC
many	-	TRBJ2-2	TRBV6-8	CASRPYRRPTGELFF	TGTGCCAGCAGACCATACCGGCGCCCCACCGGGGAGCTGTTTTTT
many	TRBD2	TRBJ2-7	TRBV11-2	CASSLGLGREQYF	TGTGCCAGCAGCCTGGGACTAGGTCGCGAGCAGTACTTC
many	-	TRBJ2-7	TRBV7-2	CASSWSGQNYEQYF	TGTGCCAGCAGCTGGTCTGGACAGAATTACGAGCAGTACTTC
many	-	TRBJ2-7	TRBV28	CASSLADASEQYF	TGTGCCAGCAGCCTGGCGGACGCCTCCGAGCAGTACTTC
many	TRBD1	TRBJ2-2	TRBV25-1	CASSEATGATGELFF	TGTGCCAGCAGTGAAGCGACAGGGGCGACCGGGGAGCTGTTTTTT
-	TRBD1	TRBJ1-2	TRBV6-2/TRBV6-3	CASSSFWGQGYENGYTF	TGTGCCAGCAGTTCGTTTTGGGGACAGGGATATGAGAATGGCTACACCTTC
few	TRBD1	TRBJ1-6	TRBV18	CASSPGTGETYNSPLHF	TGTGCCAGCTCACCGGGGACAGGGGAGACCTATAATTCACCCCTCCACTTT